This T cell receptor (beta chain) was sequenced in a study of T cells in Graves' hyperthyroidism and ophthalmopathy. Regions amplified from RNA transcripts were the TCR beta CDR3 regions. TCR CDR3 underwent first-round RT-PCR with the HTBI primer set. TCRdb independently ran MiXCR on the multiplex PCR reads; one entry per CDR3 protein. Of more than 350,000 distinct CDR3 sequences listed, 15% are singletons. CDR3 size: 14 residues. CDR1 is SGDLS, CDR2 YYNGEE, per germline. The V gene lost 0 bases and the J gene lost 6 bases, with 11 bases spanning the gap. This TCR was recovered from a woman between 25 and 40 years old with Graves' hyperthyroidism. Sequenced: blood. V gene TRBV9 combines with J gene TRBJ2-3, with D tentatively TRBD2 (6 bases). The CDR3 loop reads CASSVAGVGDTQYF. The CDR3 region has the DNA TGTGCCAGCAGCGTAGCGGGAGTGGGTGATACGCAGTATTTT.